This TCR beta chain is drawn from a study of blood T cell repertoires in COVID-19. Individuals aged 18 to 89 years were recruited from about two dozen US areas. Clinical history reported by participants formed the basis on which cohorts were assigned. TCRdb's table, derived via immunoSEQ multiplex PCR, lists solely in-frame clones and lacks some. The table records around 200,000 clones, approximately 90% of them present only once. Turning to this clone: One end of the junction is discordant with germline, which a read error may explain.

This CDR3 has 19 residues. From germline, CDR1 is SGHVS and CDR2 FQNEAQ. Sequencing was performed on PBMCs or T cells enriched from blood (not recorded which). The clonotype originates from a young woman who had recovered from COVID-19. The chain has TRBV7-8 and TRBJ2-1; D may be TRBD1 (6 bases). This chain's CDR3 is CASSLMAPPTGISFNEQFF. The CDR3 DNA follows: TGTGCCAGCAGCTTAATGGCCCCCCCTACAGGGATTTCCTTCAATGAGCAGTTCTTC.